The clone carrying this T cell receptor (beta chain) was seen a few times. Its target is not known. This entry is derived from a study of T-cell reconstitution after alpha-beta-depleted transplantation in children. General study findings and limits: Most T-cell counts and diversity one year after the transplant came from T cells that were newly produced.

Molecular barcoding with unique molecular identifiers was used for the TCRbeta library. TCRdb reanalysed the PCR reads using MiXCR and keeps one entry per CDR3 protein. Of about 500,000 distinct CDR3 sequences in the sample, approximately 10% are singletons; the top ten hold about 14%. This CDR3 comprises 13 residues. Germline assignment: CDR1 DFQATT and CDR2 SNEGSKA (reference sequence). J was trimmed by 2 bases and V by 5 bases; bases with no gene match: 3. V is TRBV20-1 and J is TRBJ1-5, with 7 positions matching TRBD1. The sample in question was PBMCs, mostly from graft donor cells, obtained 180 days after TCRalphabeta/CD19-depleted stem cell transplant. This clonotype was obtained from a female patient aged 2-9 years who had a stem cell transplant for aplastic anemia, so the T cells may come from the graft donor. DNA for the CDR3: TGCAGTGCTCATCAGGGGGGCAATCAGCCCCAGCATTTT. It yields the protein CSAHQGGNQPQHF.